The 3 T cell receptor beta chains below all came from one sample that was sequenced in a study of T cells after yellow fever vaccination. TCRdb reprocessed the 5' RACE reads via MiXCR and lists one record per CDR3 protein. Of around 400,000 distinct CDR3 sequences in the sample, approximately 10% are singletons; the top ten hold 15% to 20%. Material: PBMCs, obtained on the day of the first yellow fever vaccination. All receptors derive from a man aged 18 to 30 who received the YFV17D yellow fever vaccine.

This clonotype was seen more than once but under ten times. The V gene is TRBV15, the J gene TRBJ2-3; a weak D match, TRBD2 (5 bases). The V gene lost 7 bases and the J gene lost 4 bases, with 24 bases spanning the gap. Germline values: CDR1 LNHNV, CDR2 YYDKDF (reference sequence). The CDR3 consists of 17 residues. The CDR3 region is CATIPSRNSRVADTQYF. For the CDR3, the DNA is TGTGCCACCATCCCCAGTCGGAACTCGAGGGTTGCAGATACGCAGTATTTT.

The chain employs TRBV5-1 and TRBJ2-3; no definite D call. This CDR3 contains 13 residues. The V gene's germline CDR1 is SGHRS and CDR2 YFSETQ. Trimming stripped 4 bases from V and 8 bases from J, with 14 bases between. Here the CDR3 reads CASSARPSSTQYF. Written as DNA, the CDR3 is TGCGCCAGCAGCGCGAGACCCTCAAGTACGCAGTATTTT.

J is TRBJ2-5 and V is TRBV7-2; TRBD1 aligns across 8 bases. Germline CDR1 and CDR2: SGHTA and FQGNSA. The CDR3 loop spans 15 amino acids. V was pared by 6 bases and J by 4 bases, with 10 bases of the junction left unmatched. The CDR3 sequence: CASRRATGDLETQYF. The CDR3 DNA reads as TGTGCCAGCAGGCGGGCGACAGGGGATCTAGAGACCCAGTACTTC.